This is a list of T cell receptor beta chains from one sample in a study of blood T cells in healthy people across ages. TCRdb used MiXCR to reprocess the 5' RACE reads, holding one entry per CDR3 protein. The data contain over 1,500,000 distinct CDR3 sequences, around half of them seen just once; the ten biggest clones take up approximately 2%. The sample was blood. These receptors all come from a woman between 40 and 50 years old in good health. The CDR3 runs from the conserved cysteine through the conserved F or W. A D gene is named only where the DNA matches it firmly.

v_gene	d_gene	j_gene	CDR3aa
TRBV2	.	TRBJ2-6	CASSQRGAWAGANVLTF
TRBV7-9	TRBD2	.	CASSHSGGAGQETQYF
TRBV5-1	TRBD1	TRBJ2-1	CASSSATGQSEQFF
TRBV7-9	.	TRBJ1-2	CASSLDSTNYGYTF
TRBV20-1	TRBD2	TRBJ2-4	CSAGHSSGTAKNIQYF
TRBV5-1	TRBD2	TRBJ2-7	CASSLQTSGNSYEQYF
TRBV27	TRBD1	TRBJ2-1	CASSLTGLVLLYNEQFF
TRBV6-1	.	TRBJ2-5	CASRPGLPLGETQYF
TRBV7-9	.	TRBJ2-5	CASSWRGTGETQYF
TRBV6-5	.	TRBJ1-2	CASSRLDSSRGGYTF
TRBV29-1	.	TRBJ2-1	CSVEGGDISYNEQFF
TRBV4-2	.	TRBJ2-7	CASSQDTGQETRYF
TRBV4-2	TRBD1	TRBJ2-2	CASSQDPQGVIIRELFF
TRBV4-1	.	TRBJ1-4	CASSQVIVEKLFF
TRBV7-2	.	TRBJ2-7	CASSLSPQESYEQYF
TRBV20-1	.	TRBJ1-2	CSTSWGVDGYTF
TRBV7-2	.	TRBJ2-7	CASSLETISNEQYF
TRBV6-2/TRBV6-3	.	TRBJ2-3	CASSYSLGADTQYF
TRBV6-2/TRBV6-3	TRBD2	TRBJ2-1	CASSYPTSGGVRRFPNEQFF
TRBV6-5	.	TRBJ2-5	CASSKTSGTQYF
TRBV7-2	.	TRBJ1-4	CASSFDGGSSEKLFF
TRBV20-1	TRBD1	TRBJ2-1	CSARRGEQFF
TRBV21-1	.	TRBJ2-5	CASSKFAKAQYF
TRBV7-2	TRBD2	TRBJ2-5	CASSFPLAGGHQETQYF
TRBV7-2	.	TRBJ2-3	CASSSGRAGAPTDTQYF
TRBV15	TRBD1	TRBJ2-1	CATSTTGFAYNEQFF
TRBV27	.	TRBJ2-1	CASSANTGTGGNEQFF
TRBV24-1	TRBD1	TRBJ1-1	CATSETGTGLTEAFF
TRBV2	.	TRBJ1-6	CASSERQRNSPLHF
TRBV6-5	.	TRBJ1-5	CASSSGGPSNQPQHF
TRBV6-5	.	TRBJ2-4	CASSRSQENIQYF
TRBV5-1	TRBD1	TRBJ2-5	CASSFSTGAQETQYF
TRBV12-3/TRBV12-4	.	TRBJ2-6	CASLGERTGANVLTF
TRBV29-1	.	TRBJ1-2	CSVGDDTLALGYTF
TRBV3-1	TRBD1	TRBJ1-6	CASSQRTGNSPLHF
TRBV5-6	TRBD2	.	CASSLLAGGRLKTQYF
TRBV7-2	TRBD2	TRBJ2-7	CASSYETSAYEQYF
TRBV29-1	.	TRBJ2-3	CSVARDTLVTDTQYF
TRBV6-1	.	TRBJ2-1	CASSPIGVQVEQFF
TRBV20-1	.	TRBJ1-2	CSATMTQTNYGYTF
TRBV12-3/TRBV12-4	TRBD2	.	CASSAGKAYEQYF
TRBV24-1	.	TRBJ2-5	CATSEPGPVRETQYF
TRBV13	.	.	CASSLGASYGNEQYF
TRBV24-1	.	TRBJ2-5	CATSGPGKESQETQYF
TRBV6-5	TRBD1	TRBJ2-1	CASSRQGNPNREQFF
TRBV6-5	TRBD1	TRBJ2-3	CASSSLARGPDTQYF
TRBV20-1	.	TRBJ2-7	CSSNSGYLREQYF